The rows below give T cell receptor beta chains drawn from one sample of a study of T cells in Graves' hyperthyroidism and ophthalmopathy. One entry per CDR3 protein results from TCRdb running MiXCR on the multiplex PCR reads. Here the sample spans nearly 750,000 distinct CDR3 sequences, about 35% being singletons. The sample taken for sequencing was blood. Every receptor here comes from a woman between 40 and 55 years old with Graves' hyperthyroidism. CDR3s include the opening cysteine and the closing phenylalanine or tryptophan. The order of the fields is J gene, clone size, D gene, V gene, CDR3 protein, CDR3 DNA. A D gene is named only where the DNA matches it firmly. Size is omitted from some rows. Given values are once, few, many or a class for expanded clones.

TRBJ1-6 . TRBD1 TRBV2 CASSRDRESPLHF TGTGCCAGCAGTCGGGACAGGGAGTCACCCCTCCACTTT
TRBJ2-5 . TRBD2 TRBV20-1 CSAHRLAGAGGTQYF TGCAGTGCTCATAGACTAGCGGGAGCGGGGGGGACCCAGTACTTC
TRBJ1-1 few . TRBV12-3/TRBV12-4 CASRRSSTEAFF TGTGCCAGCAGGCGATCGAGCACTGAAGCTTTCTTT
TRBJ1-4 many TRBD1 TRBV12-3/TRBV12-4 CASSSQGSRTNEKLFF TGTGCCAGCAGTTCACAGGGGAGCAGGACTAATGAAAAACTGTTTTTT
TRBJ2-4 . . TRBV2 CASSERVQNIQYF TGTGCCAGCAGTGAACGTGTCCAAAACATTCAGTACTTC
TRBJ1-6 many TRBD1 TRBV7-3 CASSAQQGPNSPLHF TGTGCCAGCAGCGCCCAACAGGGGCCAAATTCACCCCTCCACTTT
TRBJ1-1 many . TRBV6-6 CASSYGRTEAFF TGTGCCAGCAGTTACGGGAGAACTGAAGCTTTCTTT
TRBJ2-5 . . TRBV20-1 CSAPEASTDTQYF TGCAGTGCTCCAGAGGCGAGCACAGATACGCAGTACTTC
TRBJ1-3 few TRBD1 TRBV5-1 CASSADRAHSGNTIYF TGCGCCAGCAGCGCGGACAGGGCCCACTCTGGAAACACCATATATTTT
TRBJ1-2 . . TRBV6-5 CASSDKSEGELNYGYTF TGTGCCAGCAGTGATAAGAGTGAGGGGGAACTTAACTATGGCTACACCTTC
TRBJ1-1 many TRBD1 TRBV29-1 CSGTTGTGDLKAFF TGCAGCGGGACAACCGGGACAGGGGATTTAAAAGCTTTCTTT
TRBJ2-5 few . TRBV29-1 CSVVKGFRSETQYF TGCAGCGTTGTTAAGGGGTTTAGGTCAGAGACCCAGTACTTC
TRBJ1-2 . . TRBV6-5 CASSYPGAHGYTF TGTGCCAGCAGTTACCCGGGGGCCCATGGCTACACCTTC
TRBJ1-1 . . TRBV2 CASRDDSEAFF TGTGCCAGCAGAGATGACAGTGAAGCTTTCTTT
TRBJ2-5 . TRBD1 TRBV29-1 CSAEQGAGQPQYF TGCAGCGCGGAACAGGGGGCAGGTCAGCCCCAGTACTTC
TRBJ1-2 few TRBD1 TRBV20-1 CSAPGQGLNYGYTF TGCAGTGCCCCTGGACAGGGCCTGAACTATGGCTACACCTTC
TRBJ1-5 many . TRBV7-9 CASSLARGDQPQHF TGTGCCAGCAGCTTAGCGCGTGGAGATCAGCCCCAGCATTTT
TRBJ1-1 few . TRBV7-9 CASSSTRMGQNTEAFF TGTGCCAGCAGCTCCACTAGGATGGGACAGAACACTGAAGCTTTCTTT
TRBJ1-5 . . TRBV7-2 CASSFSGGSNQPQHF TGTGCCAGCAGCTTTAGCGGGGGTAGCAATCAGCCCCAGCATTTT
TRBJ1-1 . . TRBV10-2 CTSSPYGDTEAFF TGTACCAGCTCACCGTACGGGGACACTGAAGCTTTCTTT
TRBJ2-1 . . TRBV19 CASSPPLFRGNNEQFF TGTGCCAGTAGTCCGCCTTTATTTAGGGGTAACAATGAGCAGTTCTTC
TRBJ2-7 . TRBD1 TRBV6-2/TRBV6-3 CASIRQGPFYEQYF TGTGCCAGCATTCGACAGGGTCCTTTCTACGAGCAGTACTTC
TRBJ1-5 . . TRBV11-2 CASSFFDNRRRGGNQPQHF TGTGCCAGCAGCTTCTTCGATAATCGTCGCAGGGGAGGCAATCAGCCCCAGCATTTT
TRBJ1-5 many . TRBV19 CATELAGTSSQHF TGTGCCACCGAACTTGCCGGGACCTCGTCCCAGCATTTT
TRBJ1-2 many . TRBV14 CASSPEPLNLYGYTF TGTGCCAGCAGCCCCGAACCACTCAACCTTTATGGCTACACCTTC
TRBJ2-2 few . TRBV7-7 CASSLVAGETGELFF TGTGCTAGCAGCTTAGTAGCCGGCGAGACCGGGGAGCTGTTTTTT
TRBJ1-1 many . TRBV20-1 CSARVGTEAFF TGCAGTGCGAGGGTGGGAACTGAAGCTTTCTTT
TRBJ2-7 . . TRBV6-1 CASTRTGRVIEQYF TGTGCCAGCACTCGGACGGGCAGGGTGATCGAGCAGTACTTC
TRBJ1-3 . . TRBV5-1 CASSLSRGHSSGNTIYF TGCGCCAGCAGCTTGTCTCGGGGACACTCCTCTGGAAACACCATATATTTT
TRBJ1-2 many . TRBV12-3/TRBV12-4 CASSISGLDRYGYTF TGTGCCAGCAGCATCTCCGGCCTCGACCGATATGGCTACACCTTC
TRBJ1-6 once . TRBV7-9 CASSLRGTPLHF TGTGCCAGCAGCTTACGAGGGACACCCCTCCACTTT
TRBJ2-5 . . TRBV19 CASSTFQETQYF TGTGCCAGTAGTACTTTCCAAGAGACCCAGTACTTC
TRBJ1-2 . TRBD1 TRBV28 CASTGDRGNGYTF TGTGCCAGCACCGGGGACAGGGGTAATGGCTACACCTTC
TRBJ1-5 few . TRBV20-1 CSAKPPLDGGNQPQHF TGCAGTGCTAAACCTCCTCTCGACGGGGGCAATCAGCCCCAGCATTTT
TRBJ2-5 . TRBD2 TRBV9 CASSVLAGSQETQHF TGTGCCAGCAGCGTACTAGCGGGTAGTCAAGAGACCCAGCACTTC
TRBJ1-4 . TRBD1 TRBV7-9 CASSLLSALTGEKLFF TGTGCCAGCAGCTTGCTCTCAGCCCTGACAGGGGAAAAACTGTTTTTT
TRBJ2-7 few . TRBV7-2 CASSRLLDFSYEQYF TGTGCCAGCAGCCGCCTCCTGGACTTCTCCTACGAGCAGTACTTC
TRBJ1-1 . . TRBV11-2 CASSPPRWDTEASF TGTGCCAGCAGCCCCCCCCGATGGGACACTGAAGCTTCCTTT
TRBJ1-1 many . TRBV19 CASSIGAREAFF TGTGCCAGTAGTATAGGGGCACGGGAAGCTTTCTTT
TRBJ2-7 many . TRBV5-1 CASSPESSYEQYF TGCGCCAGCAGCCCCGAGTCCTCTTACGAGCAGTACTTC
TRBJ2-5 . TRBD1 TRBV4-1 CASSHLPSGTGSETQYF TGCGCCAGCAGCCACCTACCCTCCGGGACAGGGTCTGAGACCCAGTACTTC
TRBJ1-5 . . TRBV10-2 CASSESRGAGEPQHF TGCGCCAGCAGTGAGTCGCGAGGGGCCGGGGAGCCCCAGCATTTT
TRBJ1-4 many . TRBV7-9 CASSLGTLEAEKLFF TGTGCCAGCAGCTTAGGAACCCTCGAGGCCGAAAAACTGTTTTTT
TRBJ2-7 few . TRBV6-2/TRBV6-3 CASSYGSGEQYF TGTGCCAGCAGTTACGGATCCGGCGAGCAGTACTTC
TRBJ1-1 few . TRBV29-1 CSVVGVRNTEAFF TGCAGCGTTGTTGGGGTACGGAACACTGAAGCTTTCTTT
TRBJ2-2 many TRBD1 TRBV29-1 CSVYRGANTGELFF TGCAGCGTGTACAGGGGTGCGAACACCGGGGAGCTGTTTTTT
TRBJ1-1 few TRBD1 TRBV20-1 CSALRDRGIIELNTEAFF TGCAGTGCTCTCCGGGACAGGGGAATCATAGAACTGAACACTGAAGCTTTCTTT
TRBJ2-7 few . TRBV9 CASSPRDWDTETYEQYF TGTGCCAGCAGTCCCAGAGACTGGGACACCGAGACCTACGAGCAGTACTTC
TRBJ2-2 . . TRBV7-2 CASSHGRDTGELFF TGTGCCAGCAGCCACGGAAGGGACACCGGGGAGCTGTTTTTT
TRBJ1-5 . . TRBV12-3/TRBV12-4 CASSRGQGETQHF TGTGCCAGCAGCCGGGGACAAGGGGAGACCCAGCATTTT
TRBJ1-2 many TRBD1 TRBV7-2 CASSRTGGRYGYTF TGTGCCAGCAGCCGCACAGGGGGCCGCTATGGCTACACCTTC
TRBJ2-7 . . TRBV2 CASSEAFLRDEQYF TGTGCCAGCAGTGAGGCCTTCCTACGCGACGAGCAGTACTTC